This T cell receptor (beta chain) was sequenced during a study of PD-1 blockade in mismatch repair-deficient tumors. Assay used: immunoSEQ multiplex PCR; TCRdb lists only in-frame clones, some missing. The sample holds over 75,000 clones, roughly 80% seen once. This CDR3 has 16 amino acids. Trimming pared 3 bases from V and 0 bases from J, leaving 14 bases between. Germline CDR1 MGHDK, CDR2 SYGVNS. This TCR came from an adult with mismatch repair-deficient cancer. The chain carries TRBV25-1 and TRBJ1-1; D perhaps matches TRBD1 (6 bases). The specimen comprised peripheral blood, sampled 12 weeks after starting pembrolizumab. CDR3 bases: TGTGCCAGCAGTGAGTCTTGGGGGCCCATGAACACTGAAGCTTTCTTT. As protein: CASSESWGPMNTEAFF.